This TCR beta chain was sequenced in a study of long-term antiretroviral therapy in people with HIV. Version v3.0 of the immunoSEQ assay was performed at survey level. Profiling relied on immunoSEQ multiplex PCR, and the TCRdb table lists in-frame clones only, not all of them. The sample has roughly 2,500 clones; 75% to 85% are singletons. Germline V lookup: CDR1 LNHDA, CDR2 SQIVND (reference sequence). V lost 5 bases and J lost 8; bases outside the gene matches: 5. The CDR3 runs 14 residues. Concerning this clone itself: The antigen is unknown.

Broader study findings: Whichever time point was examined, clones expanded before ART dominated the repertoire. Nothing was known about ART adherence, viral resistance or changes in therapy.

The specimen was unsorted PBMCs, collected 0.4 years before starting antiretroviral therapy. The chain couples TRBV19 to TRBJ2-4; 11 bases are a match to TRBD1. This receptor was taken from a woman aged 40 to 55 with HIV. The CDR3 here is CASSQPGQGDIQYF. The CDR3 nucleotides are TGTGCCAGTAGTCAACCGGGACAGGGGGACATTCAGTACTTC. The full variable domain, with the rest looked up from reference TRBV19 and TRBJ2-4, is DGGITQSPKYLFRKEGQNVTLSCEQNLNHDAMYWYRQDPGQGLRLIYYSQIVNDFQKGDIAEGYSVSREKKESFPLTVTSAQKNPTAFYLCASSQPGQGDIQYFGAGTRLSVL.